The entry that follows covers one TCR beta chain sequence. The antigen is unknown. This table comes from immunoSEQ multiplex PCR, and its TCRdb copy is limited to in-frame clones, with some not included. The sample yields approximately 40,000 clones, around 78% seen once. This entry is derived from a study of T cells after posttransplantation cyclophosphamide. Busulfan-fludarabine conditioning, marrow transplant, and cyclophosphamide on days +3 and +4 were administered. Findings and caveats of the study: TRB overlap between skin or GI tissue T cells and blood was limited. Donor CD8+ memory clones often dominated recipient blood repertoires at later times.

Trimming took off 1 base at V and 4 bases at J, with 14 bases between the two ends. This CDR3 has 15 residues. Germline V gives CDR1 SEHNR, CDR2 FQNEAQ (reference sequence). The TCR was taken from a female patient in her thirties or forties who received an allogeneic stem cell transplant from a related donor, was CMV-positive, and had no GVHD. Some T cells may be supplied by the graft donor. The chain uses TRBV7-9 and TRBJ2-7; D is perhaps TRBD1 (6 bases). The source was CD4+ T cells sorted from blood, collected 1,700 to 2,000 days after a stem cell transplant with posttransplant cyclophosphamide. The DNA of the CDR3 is TGTGCCAGCAGCTTAGAAGGACAGAGTATGTACGAGCAGTACTTC. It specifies CASSLEGQSMYEQYF.